Below are 18 T cell receptor beta chains sequenced from a single sample in a study of T cell responses to AZD1222 COVID-19 vaccine. TCRdb's table, derived via immunoSEQ multiplex PCR, lists solely in-frame clones and lacks some. This sample has 45,000 to 60,000 clones; about 80% occur once, and the top ten carry roughly 7.2%. Sequenced material: peripheral blood, taken on day 0 of AZD1222 vaccination. These receptors were obtained from an adult in good health.

This sequence joins TRBV6-5 and TRBJ2-7; TRBD2 matches at 8 bases. This CDR3 has 14 residues. The J segment lost 0 bases and the V segment lost 2 bases, leaving 0 bases of the junction unmatched. CDR1 is MNHEY, CDR2 SVGAGI, per germline. The CDR3 DNA reads as TGTGCCAGCAGTTACCTAGCGGGCTCCTACGAGCAGTACTTC. It encodes CASSYLAGSYEQYF.

The chain has TRBV7-3 and TRBJ2-2; D is undetermined. This CDR3 spans 14 amino acids. Germline V gene sequence: CDR1 SGHTA, CDR2 FQGTGA. With 6 bases removed from V and 0 bases from J, the gap between germline ends came to 8 bases. DNA of the CDR3: TGTGCCAGCAGAACTCATCCGAACACCGGGGAGCTGTTTTTT. Amino acids: CASRTHPNTGELFF.

The chain carries TRBV11-3 and TRBJ2-2; the D is unclear. The CDR3 loop spans 13 amino acids. The germline V gene has CDR1 SGHNT and CDR2 YENEEA. Between the trimmed V and J ends, which lost 2 bases and 1 base, there was a span of 2 bases. Written as DNA, the CDR3 is TGTGCCAGCAGCTTAATGAACACCGGGGAGCTGTTTTTT. This codes for CASSLMNTGELFF.

The chain is built from TRBV27 and TRBJ1-2; D is perhaps TRBD1 (6 bases). Per the germline V gene, CDR1 is MNHEY and CDR2 is SMNVEV (reference sequence). CDR3 length: 14 amino acids. Trimming cost V 5 bases and J 6 bases, with 16 bases left between them. DNA for the CDR3: TGTGCCAGCAGTCTGGGACCGGGGGCCAATGGCTACACCTTC. Translating gives CASSLGPGANGYTF.

This clone has ten or more counts. V gene TRBV3-1 (or the pseudogene TRBV3-2) combines with J gene TRBJ2-5; D is uncertain. This CDR3 comprises 18 residues. V was shortened by 4 bases and J by 3 bases, with 24 bases between the two germline ends. Germline V gives CDR1 LGHDT, CDR2 YNNKEL (reference sequence). CDR3 nucleotide sequence: TGTGCCAGCAGCCCCTACTTACAAAGGCCGCAAGGAGAAGAGACCCAGTACTTC. Translated, it gives CASSPYLQRPQGEETQYF.

This clone was found once. The V call is TRBV6-1, the J call TRBJ1-2; tentatively, D is TRBD1 (6 bases). Germline CDR1 and CDR2: MNHNS and SASEGT. The CDR3 length is 15 residues. Trimming pared 1 base from V and 0 bases from J, leaving 9 bases between. This CDR3 is CASSEGRTANYGYTF. CDR3 sequence (DNA): TGTGCCAGCAGTGAAGGTCGGACAGCTAACTATGGCTACACCTTC.

This chain uses TRBV10-1 with TRBJ1-1; weak D call: TRBD1 (6 bases). The germline gives CDR1 WNHNN, CDR2 SYGVQD (reference sequence). V dropped 5 bases and J dropped 11 bases, with 12 bases sitting between them. The CDR3 has 11 amino acids. CDR3 residues: CASSNTGKAFF. The DNA for the CDR3 is TGCGCCAGCAGTAACACAGGGAAGGCTTTCTTT.

The rearrangement joins TRBV7-8 to TRBJ2-1; D call uncertain. CDR1 and CDR2 from the germline V gene are SGHVS and FQNEAQ. The V gene lost 2 bases and the J gene lost 2 bases, with 10 bases spanning the gap. The CDR3 is made up of 15 amino acids. Here the CDR3 reads CASSLKQHTYNEQFF. CDR3 in DNA: TGTGCCAGCAGCTTAAAACAGCACACCTACAATGAGCAGTTCTTC. Full variable domain (outside the CDR3, taken from reference TRBV7-8 and TRBJ2-1): GAGVSQSPRYKVAKRGQDVALRCDPISGHVSLFWYQQALGQGPEFLTYFQNEAQLDKSGLPSDRFFAERPEGSVSTLKIQRTQQEDSAVYLCASSLKQHTYNEQFFGPGTRLTVL.

The gene calls are TRBV7-2 and TRBJ1-2, with 9 bases aligning to TRBD1. From germline, CDR1 is SGHTA and CDR2 FQGNSA. Trimming removed 3 bases from V and 8 bases from J; junction bases left unmatched: 7. This CDR3 has 14 residues. The CDR3 loop reads CASSLSGTGSGYTF. The CDR3 DNA reads as TGTGCCAGCAGCTTGTCCGGGACAGGGTCCGGCTACACCTTC.

In this sample, this clone turned up once. The chain employs TRBV3-1 (or the pseudogene TRBV3-2) and TRBJ2-7, with 11 bases matching TRBD1. CDR1 is LGHDT and CDR2 is YNNKEL in the germline V gene (reference sequence). CDR3 length: 14 amino acids. The trim removed 5 bases at V and 5 bases at J, leaving 5 bases unmatched. The DNA of the CDR3 is TGTGCCAGCAGCGTTGGGACAGGGGGACACGAGCAGTACTTC. This codes for CASSVGTGGHEQYF.

This clone was seen a handful of times. The J gene is TRBJ2-6, the V gene TRBV20-1; no reliable D call. The CDR3 is made up of 14 amino acids. The germline V and J ends were trimmed by 3 bases and 2 bases, with 8 bases remaining between them. In germline, CDR1 is DFQATT, CDR2 SNEGSKA (reference sequence). This CDR3 reads CSASPRPGANVLTF. CDR3 nucleotide sequence: TGCAGTGCTAGTCCCAGGCCTGGGGCCAACGTCCTGACTTTC.

This rearrangement joins TRBV5-8 to TRBJ1-1; D gene unclear. V lost 4 bases and J lost 6, with 16 bases in between. The germline V gene has CDR1 SGHTS and CDR2 YDEGEE. This CDR3 spans 14 amino acids. The CDR3 DNA sequence: TGTGCCAGCAGCATTACCGGAACGAGGGCTGAAGCTTTCTTT. As protein: CASSITGTRAEAFF.

V gene TRBV7-2 combines with J gene TRBJ2-5; 10 nucleotides line up with TRBD1. The CDR3 length is 16 residues. Germline V gene lookup returns CDR1 SGHTA and CDR2 FQGNSA. Losses at the gene ends were 4 bases for V and 5 bases for J; bases not matched to a gene: 10. CDR3 nucleotide sequence: TGTGCCAGCAGCTCTAAGACAGGGGGCGCTCGGGAGACCCAGTACTTC. Translating it yields CASSSKTGGARETQYF.

The chain has TRBV7-2 and TRBJ2-5; unclear D gene. Trimming took off 1 base at V and 0 bases at J, with 9 bases between the two ends. The germline CDR1 and CDR2 sequences are SGHTA and FQGNSA. This CDR3 has 15 residues. This CDR3 reads CASSLDPGHQETQYF. The CDR3 DNA reads TGTGCCAGCAGCTTAGATCCGGGTCACCAAGAGACCCAGTACTTC.

The CDR3 reads CASSSRYTEAFF. DNA of the CDR3: TGTGCCAGCAGTAGTCGCTACACTGAAGCTTTCTTT. V usage is TRBV6-5 and J usage is TRBJ1-1; unclear D gene. This CDR3 contains 12 residues. The V and J ends lost 5 bases and 3 bases respectively, with 7 bases between them. Per germline, CDR1 MNHEY and CDR2 SVGAGI.

This chain uses TRBV10-3 with TRBJ2-3, with 10 bases that match TRBD2. The germline CDR1 and CDR2 sequences are ENHRY and SYGVKD. This CDR3 comprises 15 residues. After removal of 1 base from V and 9 bases from J, the junction contained 7 bases not matched to a gene. The CDR3 coding sequence is TGTGCCATCAGTGAGTGGGCTAGCGGGAGCGCCACGCAGTATTTT. Protein sequence: CAISEWASGSATQYF.

This clone is a singleton in its sample. The chain carries TRBV11-2 and TRBJ1-3; D is undetermined. The CDR3 consists of 15 residues. The V end was cut by 5 bases, the J end by 4 bases, with 15 bases between. Germline CDR1 and CDR2: SGHAT and FQNNGV. The CDR3 DNA reads as TGTGCCAGCAGCCGATCGTCCATTGAAGGAAACACCATATATTTT. This sequence encodes CASSRSSIEGNTIYF.

A note on this clone: A junction end diverges from the germline sequence, so it may reflect a read error. DNA for the CDR3: TGTGCCAGCAGTTATCACACCCTGGGGGAGCTGTATTTT. This translates into CASSYHTLGELYF. The chain recombines TRBV6-5 with TRBJ2-2; possibly TRBD1 or TRBD2 for D (5 bases each). There are 13 residues in the CDR3. The germline V gene encodes CDR1 MNHEY and CDR2 SVGAGI.